The T cell receptor beta chain described here comes from a study of OX40 agonist ivuxolimab in advanced cancers. On the study more broadly: Participants, roughly 81% male, averaged roughly 60 years of age, ranging from about 23 to 90.

Study-level findings and limits: On average, CD8+ T cells showed a greater number of expanded clones than CD4+.

Details on this clone: The antigen remains unidentified.

The repertoire was sequenced with immunoSEQ multiplex PCR; TCRdb's copy has only in-frame clones and lacks some. The data show roughly 70,000 clones, about nine tenths seen once. CDR1 is SGHRS and CDR2 is YFSETQ in the germline V gene. This CDR3 spans 11 amino acids. Trimming removed 1 base from V and 6 bases from J, with 2 bases in between. This sample comprised CD4+ or CD8+ T cells sorted from blood, obtained in a trial of the OX40 agonist ivuxolimab. The chain employs TRBV5-1 and TRBJ2-1; D uncertain. The TCR comes from an adult with an advanced solid tumor such as melanoma, head and neck, liver or kidney cancer. The CDR3 loop reads CASSLLNEQFF. The CDR3 region has the DNA TGCGCCAGCAGCTTGCTCAATGAGCAGTTCTTC.